The rows below give T cell receptor beta chains drawn from one sample of a study of response to subunit inactivated influenza vaccine. TCRdb re-analysed the RT-PCR reads in MiXCR, keeping a single row per CDR3 protein. The data hold about 830,000 distinct CDR3 sequences, with 18% observed a single time. The sample in question was PBMCs from blood, obtained approximately 5 days after vaccination. The origin of the receptors is a man aged 50-60 years who received an inactivated influenza vaccine. Each CDR3 is given with its conserved first and last residue. D genes are given only for firm matches. Clone size is stated in some rows and not others, as once, few, many or a class when expanded.

TRBJ2-7 | few | TRBV18 | NA | TGTGCCAGCTCACCAAGTAGGGGTAGAAGCTCCTACGAGCAGTACTTC | CASSPSRGRSSYEQYF
TRBJ1-5 | NA | TRBV2 | NA | TGTGCCAGCAGTGAATATTCCCGCACAGGTCAGCCCCAGCATTTT | CASSEYSRTGQPQHF
TRBJ2-7 | NA | TRBV10-3 | NA | TGTGCCATCAGTGATTTCACGACAGGATCCAACTACGAGCAGTACTTC | CAISDFTTGSNYEQYF
TRBJ1-5 | once | TRBV29-1 | NA | TGCAGCGGATCACAGGGAAACAATCAGCCCCAGCATTTT | CSGSQGNNQPQHF
TRBJ1-5 | many | TRBV10-3 | NA | TGTGCCATCAGTGAGGGGAGGGAAAGCAATCAGCCCCAGCATTTT | CAISEGRESNQPQHF
TRBJ2-7 | many | TRBV5-1 | TRBD2 | TGCGCCAGCAGCCTAACTAGCGGGGGACCGTCTGAGCAGTACTTC | CASSLTSGGPSEQYF
TRBJ2-1 | few | TRBV5-6 | NA | TGTGCCAGCAGCTTGTTTGGGGGGAGTAATGAGCAGTTCTTC | CASSLFGGSNEQFF
TRBJ2-2 | many | TRBV7-9 | NA | TGTGCCAGCAGCAATACAAACACCGGGGAGCTGTTTTTT | CASSNTNTGELFF
TRBJ1-6 | NA | TRBV27 | TRBD1 | TGTGCCAGCAGTTTATATAATTGGGACAGGGGGAATTCACCCCTCCACTTT | CASSLYNWDRGNSPLHF
TRBJ2-1 | NA | TRBV24-1 | TRBD2 | TGTGCCACCAGTGATCGACTAGCGGGAGCCTACAATGAGCAGTTCTTC | CATSDRLAGAYNEQFF
TRBJ2-7 | few | TRBV7-9 | TRBD2 | TGTGCCAGCAGTGTATTCGCGGGGGTGACCTACGAGCAGTACTTC | CASSVFAGVTYEQYF
TRBJ2-7 | many | TRBV9 | TRBD2 | TGTGCCAGCAGCGCGTCAGCGGGGGTCCTAGACGAGCAGTACTTC | CASSASAGVLDEQYF
TRBJ2-7 | NA | TRBV5-1 | NA | TGCGCCAGCAGCCTCGATCCGGGACAACTCCACTACGAGCAGTACTTC | CASSLDPGQLHYEQYF
TRBJ2-7 | few | TRBV7-2 | TRBD2 | TGTGCCAGCAGCCCTAAATCTAGCGGGGCCCTCTACGAGCAGTACTTC | CASSPKSSGALYEQYF
TRBJ1-2 | NA | TRBV6-1 | TRBD1 | TGTGCCAGCAGACGAATTGACAGGGGTAACTATGGCTACACCTTC | CASRRIDRGNYGYTF
TRBJ2-1 | NA | TRBV5-1 | NA | TGCGCCAGCAGCTTGGTATTTCCCAATGAGCAGTTCTTC | CASSLVFPNEQFF
TRBJ2-5 | few | TRBV7-2 | TRBD1 | TGTGCCAGCAGCTTAGTCGACAGGGGGTCTCAAGAGACCCAGTACTTC | CASSLVDRGSQETQYF
TRBJ2-1 | few | TRBV27 | TRBD2 | TGTGCCAGCAGTTTGGTAGCGGGAGTTTATGAGCAGTTCTTC | CASSLVAGVYEQFF
TRBJ2-7 | NA | TRBV10-3 | NA | TGTGCCATCAGTGTCGACCTCTCCTACGAGCAGTACTTC | CAISVDLSYEQYF
TRBJ2-2 | NA | TRBV5-6 | NA | TGTGCCAGCAGCTTGTACGTAGTTAACACCGGGGAGCTGTTTTTT | CASSLYVVNTGELFF
TRBJ2-7 | NA | TRBV10-3 | NA | TGTGCCATCAGTGAAACTCCACGGGAAAACGAGCAGTACTTC | CAISETPRENEQYF
TRBJ2-5 | NA | TRBV20-1 | TRBD2 | TGCAGTGCTAGATCCGGGACTAGCGGAGGGGAGACCCAGTACTTC | CSARSGTSGGETQYF
TRBJ2-7 | few | TRBV12-3/TRBV12-4 | TRBD1 | TGTGCCAGCAGCCGGAGACAGGGGGCAAACGAGCAGTACTTC | CASSRRQGANEQYF
TRBJ2-2 | once | TRBV12-3/TRBV12-4 | NA | TGTGCCAGCAAATCCCAAAACACCGGGGAGCTGTTTTTT | CASKSQNTGELFF
TRBJ2-3 | few | TRBV4-2 | TRBD2 | TGTGCCAGCAGCCAAGATACTAGCGGAGCGTACGATACGCAGTATTTT | CASSQDTSGAYDTQYF
TRBJ2-7 | once | TRBV9 | NA | TGTGCCAGCAGCCTAGCCCGGACCTCCACCACCTACGAGCAGTACTTC | CASSLARTSTTYEQYF
TRBJ1-1 | few | TRBV6-1 | NA | TGTGCCAGCACTCAGACAGGGAACACTGAAGCTTTCTTT | CASTQTGNTEAFF
TRBJ2-7 | few | TRBV28 | NA | TGTGCCAGCAGTTTAGGCTCTTCTTATCGGTACTTC | CASSLGSSYRYF
TRBJ2-1 | NA | TRBV5-6 | TRBD2 | TGTGCCAGCAGCGCAAAAGGGGGCGGGAGGGCCGGCGAGCAGTTCTTC | CASSAKGGGRAGEQFF
TRBJ1-2 | many | TRBV10-3 | NA | TGTGCCATCACCAGGGACCTCTATGGCTACACCTTC | CAITRDLYGYTF
TRBJ2-3 | NA | TRBV10-3 | TRBD2 | TGTGCCATCAGTGACGCGGGGGGAAACGCAGATACGCAGTATTTT | CAISDAGGNADTQYF
TRBJ1-5 | many | TRBV5-1 | TRBD1 | TGCGCCAGCAGCTTGCGAGGGGGCGATCAGCCCCAGCATTTT | CASSLRGGDQPQHF
TRBJ2-5 | few | TRBV5-1 | TRBD1 | TGCGCCAGCAGCTTGGAGGGGACAGGTCAAGAGACCCAGTACTTC | CASSLEGTGQETQYF
TRBJ2-1 | NA | TRBV12-3/TRBV12-4 | NA | TGTGCCAGCAGTTTTTCCCAGGGATACAATGAGCAGTTCTTC | CASSFSQGYNEQFF
TRBJ2-1 | NA | TRBV6-5 | TRBD2 | TGTGCCAGCAGTTACTCTTCCAGCGGGGGGGGCAATGAGCAGTTCTTC | CASSYSSSGGGNEQFF
TRBJ2-7 | few | TRBV18 | NA | TGTGCCAGCTCACCACGGGTACAGGGAAACGAGCAGTACTTC | CASSPRVQGNEQYF
TRBJ2-1 | NA | TRBV20-1 | NA | TGCAGATCTGCGAGGGGATACAATGAGCAGTTCTTC | CRSARGYNEQFF
TRBJ2-3 | NA | TRBV20-1 | NA | TGCAGTGCCCTTATACCGGGAAGCACAGATACGCAGTATTTT | CSALIPGSTDTQYF
TRBJ1-2 | NA | TRBV6-2/TRBV6-3 | NA | TGTGCCAGCAGTTACTCTCCGGGTTGGTGGTATGGCTACACCTTC | CASSYSPGWWYGYTF
TRBJ1-3 | few | TRBV29-1 | NA | TGCAGCGCTGGGATGGGACTCTCTGGAAACACCATATATTTT | CSAGMGLSGNTIYF
TRBJ2-3 | NA | TRBV11-2 | TRBD2 | TGTGCCAGCAGCTTAGGATCTAGCGGGGGCTCAAATACGCAGTATTTT | CASSLGSSGGSNTQYF
TRBJ1-4 | few | TRBV15 | NA | TGTGCCACCAGAAGGATCGGGGGCACCAGAACTAATGAAAAACTGTTTTTT | CATRRIGGTRTNEKLFF
TRBJ1-5 | many | TRBV12-3/TRBV12-4 | NA | TGTGCCAGTTCCGGAACAGTGAATCAGCCCCAGCATTTT | CASSGTVNQPQHF
TRBJ2-3 | few | TRBV28 | NA | TGTGCCAGCAGCACAAGGGGAACTAGCACAGATACGCAGTATTTT | CASSTRGTSTDTQYF
TRBJ1-1 | many | TRBV4-2 | NA | TGTGCCAGCAGCCAATCAACTGCGAACACTGAAGCTTTCTTT | CASSQSTANTEAFF
TRBJ2-1 | NA | TRBV24-1 | TRBD2 | TGTGCCACCAGTGACCCCGGGGGAGGGATAAATAGGGATGAGCAGTTCTTC | CATSDPGGGINRDEQFF
TRBJ1-1 | few | TRBV15 | NA | TGTGCCACCAGCTCTGGACCGGAAAACACTGAAGCTTTCTTT | CATSSGPENTEAFF
TRBJ2-1 | NA | TRBV12-3/TRBV12-4 | NA | TGTGCCAGCAGTCAAACTAGAGGTAATGAGCAGTTCTTC | CASSQTRGNEQFF
TRBJ2-5 | few | TRBV6-1 | TRBD1 | TGTGCCAGCAGCCTAGCGTTCCCCGGGACAGGGGGAGAGACCCAGTACTTC | CASSLAFPGTGGETQYF
TRBJ2-7 | few | TRBV4-3 | NA | TGCGCCAGCAGCCATAGCAGGGGGACTTACGAGCAGTACTTC | CASSHSRGTYEQYF
TRBJ2-1 | few | TRBV24-1 | TRBD2 | TGTGCCACCAGTGCCTCGTCCGTTAGCGGGAGATATGAGCAGTTCTTC | CATSASSVSGRYEQFF
TRBJ2-3 | NA | TRBV20-1 | TRBD2 | TGCAGTGCTAGTGGACTAGCGGGGCATACTGGAGATACGCAGTATTTT | CSASGLAGHTGDTQYF